Listed below are T cell receptor beta chains from one sample, sequenced in a study of cytomegalovirus exposure and HLA in healthy donors. The repertoire was sequenced with immunoSEQ multiplex PCR; TCRdb's copy has only in-frame clones and lacks some. Of about 160,000 clones in the sample, roughly 84% were seen once. The sequenced sample consisted of PBMCs. These receptors all come from a man aged 18 to 30 in good health and CMV-seropositive. CDR3s include the opening cysteine and the closing phenylalanine or tryptophan. The D gene is left open where the match is weak. Clone size appears in some rows only: once, few, many, or a class for an expanded clone.

NA	TRBV19	NA	TRBJ1-1	CASSIQGGTEAFF	TGTGCCAGTAGTATCCAGGGAGGCACTGAAGCTTTCTTT
NA	TRBV6-4	TRBD1	TRBJ1-5	CASSDSTYLEQGSNQPQHF	TGTGCCAGCAGTGACTCAACCTATCTAGAACAGGGGAGCAATCAGCCCCAGCATTTT
NA	TRBV6-4	TRBD2	TRBJ2-7	CASSASGGAREQYF	TGTGCCAGCAGTGCGAGCGGGGGGGCCCGCGAGCAGTACTTC
few	TRBV12-1	NA	TRBJ2-5	CASRPDRSLQETQYF	TGTGCCAGCAGGCCAGACAGGAGTTTACAAGAGACCCAGTACTTC
once	TRBV4-1	NA	TRBJ2-1	CASSQDDRGYNEQFF	TGCGCCAGCAGCCAAGACGACCGCGGTTACAATGAGCAGTTCTTC
NA	TRBV27	TRBD2	TRBJ2-1	CASSSLAGGNNEQFF	TGTGCCAGCAGTTCCCTAGCGGGGGGAAACAATGAGCAGTTCTTC
NA	TRBV30	NA	TRBJ2-7	CAWSVGDSYEQYF	TGTGCCTGGAGTGTAGGGGACTCCTACGAGCAGTACTTC
once	TRBV4-3	TRBD2	TRBJ2-1	CASSQDYGGAHNEQFF	TGCGCCAGCAGCCAAGATTACGGGGGGGCCCACAATGAGCAGTTCTTC
NA	TRBV6-6	NA	TRBJ2-7	CASSYFAEGRSYEQYF	TGTGCCAGCAGTTACTTCGCGGAAGGAAGAAGCTACGAGCAGTACTTC
few	TRBV7-8	TRBD1	TRBJ1-1	CASSISGTGGRSEAFF	TGTGCCAGCAGCATATCTGGGACAGGGGGCCGGTCTGAAGCTTTCTTT
NA	TRBV5-1	TRBD2	TRBJ2-7	CASSRGTSGGPHEQYF	TGCGCCAGCAGCCGCGGAACTAGCGGGGGGCCACACGAGCAGTACTTC
once	TRBV5-6	NA	TRBJ2-7	CASSWGGPSYEQYF	TGTGCCAGCAGCTGGGGGGGCCCCTCCTACGAGCAGTACTTC
few	TRBV11-3	TRBD2	TRBJ2-3	CASTHSGGLTDTQYF	TGTGCCAGCACCCATAGCGGGGGGCTGACAGATACGCAGTATTTT
few	TRBV10-1	NA	TRBJ1-5	CASSVRGGNQPQHF	TGCGCCAGCAGTGTCCGGGGGGGCAATCAGCCCCAGCATTTT
NA	TRBV4-1	TRBD2	TRBJ2-7	CASSPTLGGGASEQYF	TGCGCCAGCAGCCCCACCCTTGGCGGGGGGGCGTCCGAGCAGTACTTC
NA	TRBV27	TRBD1	TRBJ1-1	CASSLLVGGNTEAFF	TGTGCCAGCAGTTTACTTGTAGGGGGCAACACTGAAGCTTTCTTT
once	TRBV19	TRBD1	TRBJ1-5	CASSSLRGQNQPQHF	TGTGCCAGTAGCAGTCTCAGGGGGCAAAATCAGCCCCAGCATTTT
NA	TRBV18	TRBD1	TRBJ1-5	CASSPGTGGTQPQHF	TGTGCCAGCTCACCAGGGACAGGGGGCACCCAGCCCCAGCATTTT
NA	TRBV30	NA	TRBJ1-6	CAWRENRFSPLHF	TGTGCCTGGAGGGAGAACAGGTTTTCACCCCTCCACTTT
once	TRBV7-2	NA	TRBJ1-3	CASSLSRDSGNTIYF	TGTGCCAGCAGCTTATCCCGGGACTCTGGAAACACCATATATTTT
NA	TRBV30	TRBD1	TRBJ1-2	CAWGQALGYTF	TGTGCCTGGGGACAGGCTCTAGGCTACACCTTC
NA	TRBV6-5	NA	TRBJ1-5	CASSYGASNQPQHF	TGTGCCAGCAGTTACGGGGCCAGCAATCAGCCCCAGCATTTT
NA	TRBV9	TRBD2	TRBJ2-5	CASSVAGLAGVGETQYF	TGTGCCAGCAGCGTAGCAGGACTAGCGGGGGTGGGTGAGACCCAGTACTTC
NA	TRBV4-3	TRBD1	TRBJ2-7	CASSQERGGVPYEQYF	TGCGCCAGCAGCCAAGAAAGAGGGGGCGTACCCTACGAGCAGTACTTC
NA	TRBV4-3	TRBD1	TRBJ2-7	CASSQDSGQGIGFRYEQYF	TGCGCCAGCAGCCAAGATAGCGGACAGGGAATCGGGTTCAGGTACGAGCAGTACTTC
NA	TRBV27	TRBD1	TRBJ1-4	CASRVTGDNEKLFF	TGTGCCAGCAGAGTGACAGGGGATAATGAAAAACTGTTTTTT
NA	TRBV6-1	NA	TRBJ1-2	CASSRMTGDYGYTF	TGTGCCAGCAGCCGAATGACAGGCGACTATGGCTACACCTTC
once	TRBV14	NA	TRBJ2-2	CASSQGIGVERELFF	TGTGCCAGCAGCCAAGGCATAGGAGTCGAACGGGAGCTGTTTTTT
few	TRBV6-6	NA	TRBJ1-4	CASSYPPPEKLFF	TGTGCCAGCAGCTACCCCCCTCCTGAAAAACTGTTTTTT
NA	TRBV7-2	TRBD1	TRBJ1-6	CASSLPPSGGYRSPLHF	TGTGCCAGCAGCTTACCTCCCTCAGGGGGATATAGGTCACCCCTCCACTTT
NA	TRBV5-1	NA	TRBJ2-5	CASSDQGLGSGETQYF	TGCGCCAGCAGCGATCAGGGGTTGGGCTCCGGGGAGACCCAGTACTTC
few	TRBV29-1	TRBD1	TRBJ1-1	CSVQYGTGTEAFF	TGCAGCGTTCAGTACGGGACAGGCACTGAAGCTTTCTTT
NA	TRBV19	NA	TRBJ1-4	CASSGSLKLFF	TGTGCCAGTAGTGGCTCTTTAAAACTGTTTTTT
NA	TRBV7-9	NA	TRBJ1-1	CASSINREFTEAFF	TGTGCCAGCAGCATAAACAGGGAGTTCACTGAAGCTTTCTTT
NA	TRBV5-6	NA	TRBJ2-3	CASSLQGADTQYF	TGTGCCAGCAGCTTGCAGGGCGCAGATACGCAGTATTTT
NA	TRBV6-6	TRBD2	TRBJ2-3	CASKRLAADTQYF	TGTGCCAGCAAACGACTAGCCGCAGATACGCAGTATTTT
few	TRBV29-1	NA	TRBJ1-1	CSALRQESLTEAFF	TGCAGCGCCTTGCGACAGGAGTCCCTCACTGAAGCTTTCTTT
NA	TRBV11-3	NA	TRBJ2-3	CASSLSTGNAGDTQYF	TGTGCCAGCAGCTTATCTACAGGGAATGCCGGAGATACGCAGTATTTT
NA	TRBV5-1	TRBD1	TRBJ2-1	CASWVGDRGSNEQFF	TGCGCCAGCTGGGTCGGGGACAGGGGGAGCAATGAGCAGTTCTTC
NA	TRBV6-1	NA	TRBJ1-6	CASSEAGRSALRRSPLHF	TGTGCCAGCAGTGAAGCCGGCAGGTCGGCCCTTCGTAGGTCACCCCTCCACTTT
NA	TRBV6-6	NA	TRBJ1-1	CASSSTGGYTEAFF	TGTGCCAGCAGTTCCACGGGGGGATACACTGAAGCTTTCTTT
NA	TRBV5-6	TRBD2	TRBJ2-5	CASSGGLAGGRETQYF	TGTGCCAGCAGCGGTGGACTAGCGGGGGGGAGGGAGACCCAGTACTTC
few	TRBV5-5	NA	TRBJ1-3	CASSLAPSERSGNTIYF	TGTGCCAGCAGCTTGGCCCCCTCAGAGCGATCTGGAAACACCATATATTTT
NA	TRBV6-1	NA	TRBJ2-3	CASSVRAGSTDTQYF	TGTGCCAGCAGTGTTAGGGCGGGGAGCACAGATACGCAGTATTTT
NA	TRBV19	TRBD1	TRBJ2-3	CASTTGGPDTQYF	TGTGCCAGTACCACAGGGGGACCAGATACGCAGTATTTT
few	TRBV4-3	NA	TRBJ1-2	CASSQESSGINYGYTF	TGCGCCAGCAGCCAAGAAAGTTCAGGGATTAACTATGGCTACACCTTC
NA	TRBV5-6	NA	TRBJ2-6	CASSWLYGANVLTF	TGTGCCAGCAGTTGGCTGTACGGGGCCAACGTCCTGACTTTC
NA	TRBV19	TRBD1	TRBJ1-1	CASSSYETGDLEAFF	TGTGCCAGTAGTTCCTATGAGACAGGGGATTTGGAAGCTTTCTTT
NA	TRBV6-5	TRBD1	TRBJ2-2	CASSYQDRADGELFF	TGTGCCAGCAGTTACCAGGACAGGGCCGACGGGGAGCTGTTTTTT
NA	TRBV11-2	TRBD1	TRBJ1-1	CASSWTGTANTEAFF	TGTGCCAGCAGCTGGACCGGGACAGCGAACACTGAAGCTTTCTTT
NA	TRBV18	TRBD2	TRBJ2-7	CATAPGGTYEQYF	TGTGCCACCGCACCCGGGGGGACCTACGAGCAGTACTTC
NA	TRBV11-3	NA	TRBJ1-1	CASSLDRGAAFF	TGTGCCAGCAGCTTAGATCGGGGTGCAGCTTTCTTT
NA	TRBV7-5	NA	TRBJ1-6	CARSSGTGLNHPYNSPLHF	TGTGCCAGAAGCTCCGGGACAGGGTTGAATCATCCCTATAATTCACCCCTCCACTTT
NA	TRBV30	TRBD1	TRBJ2-6	CAWRTRFSGQDTGSSGANGLTF	TGTGCCTGGAGGACCCGGTTCTCAGGACAGGACACTGGTAGCTCTGGGGCCAACGGCCTGACTTTC